There are a few counts of the clone carrying this T cell receptor beta chain. Its target is not known. V was clipped by 0 bases and J by 5 bases, with 8 bases between them. The CDR3 extends over 13 amino acids. Per the germline V gene, CDR1 is SGHDT and CDR2 is YYEEEE. These data originate in a study of beta chain features in type 1 diabetes. Study as a whole: The study found patients and healthy donors alike in age, gender and cell yields.

The investigators reverse transcribed all of the isolated RNA, so they sequenced expressed TCRB transcripts. The method was immunoSEQ multiplex PCR; TCRdb's version includes in-frame clones alone and lacks a portion of them. The sample lists about 930,000 clones, 15% to 20% occurring once. Study-level points and caveats: Among all four CD4+ subsets, Type 1 diabetes patients had TCRB CDR3s that were moderately but significantly shorter.

Sequencing input: naive CD4+ T cells from blood. This clonotype was obtained from a woman younger than 30 in good health. The J gene is TRBJ2-5, the V gene TRBV5-6, with TRBD2 as a possible D gene (5 bases). In DNA, the CDR3 is TGTGCCAGCAGCTTGGTCTCGGGGGAGACCCAGTACTTC. It translates to CASSLVSGETQYF.